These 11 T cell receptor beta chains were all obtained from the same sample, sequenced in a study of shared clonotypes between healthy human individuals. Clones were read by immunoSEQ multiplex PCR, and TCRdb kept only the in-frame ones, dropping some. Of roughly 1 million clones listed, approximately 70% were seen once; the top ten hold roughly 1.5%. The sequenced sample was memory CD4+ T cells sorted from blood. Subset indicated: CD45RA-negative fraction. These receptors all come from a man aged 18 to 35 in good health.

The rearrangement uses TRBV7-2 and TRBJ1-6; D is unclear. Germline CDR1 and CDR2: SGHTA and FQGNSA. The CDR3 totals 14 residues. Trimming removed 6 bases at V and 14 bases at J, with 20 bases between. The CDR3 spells CASSPPRGFVTLHF. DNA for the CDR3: TGTGCCAGCAGTCCCCCGCGGGGATTTGTAACCCTCCACTTT.

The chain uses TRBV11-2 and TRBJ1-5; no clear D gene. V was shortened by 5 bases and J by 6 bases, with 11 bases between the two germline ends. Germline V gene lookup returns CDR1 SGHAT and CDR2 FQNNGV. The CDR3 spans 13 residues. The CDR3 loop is CASSLQQSQPQHF. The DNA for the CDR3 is TGTGCCAGCAGCCTCCAGCAGTCTCAGCCCCAGCATTTT.

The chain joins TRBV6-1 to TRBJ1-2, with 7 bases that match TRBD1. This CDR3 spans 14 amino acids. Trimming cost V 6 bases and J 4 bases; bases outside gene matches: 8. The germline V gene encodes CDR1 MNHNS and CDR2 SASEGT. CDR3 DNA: TGTGCCAGCAGACGAAGGGGGCGCGTCTATGGCTACACCTTC. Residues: CASRRRGRVYGYTF.

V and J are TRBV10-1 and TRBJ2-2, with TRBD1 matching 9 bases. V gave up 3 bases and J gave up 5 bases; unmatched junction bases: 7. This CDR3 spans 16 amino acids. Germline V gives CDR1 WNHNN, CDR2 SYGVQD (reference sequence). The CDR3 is CASSDRDRALTGELFF. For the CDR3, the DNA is TGCGCCAGCAGTGACCGGGACAGGGCCCTGACCGGGGAGCTGTTTTTT.

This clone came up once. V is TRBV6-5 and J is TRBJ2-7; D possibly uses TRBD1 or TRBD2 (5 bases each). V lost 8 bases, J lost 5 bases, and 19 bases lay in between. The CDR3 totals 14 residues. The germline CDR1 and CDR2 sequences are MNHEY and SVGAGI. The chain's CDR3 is CASARGAQMDEQYF. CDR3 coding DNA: TGTGCCAGCGCCAGAGGGGCGCAAATGGACGAGCAGTACTTC.

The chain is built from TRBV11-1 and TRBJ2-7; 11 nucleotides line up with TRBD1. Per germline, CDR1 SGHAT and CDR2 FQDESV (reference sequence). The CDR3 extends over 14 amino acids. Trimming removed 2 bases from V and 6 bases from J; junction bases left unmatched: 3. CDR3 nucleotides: TGTGCCAGCAGCTTAAGTGGGACAGGGGGCGAGCAGTACTTC. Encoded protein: CASSLSGTGGEQYF.

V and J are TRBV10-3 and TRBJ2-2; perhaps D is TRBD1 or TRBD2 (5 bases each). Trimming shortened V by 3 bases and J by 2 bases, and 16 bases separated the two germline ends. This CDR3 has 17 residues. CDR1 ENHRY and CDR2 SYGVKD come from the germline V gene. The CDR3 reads CAISDLGTALNTGELFF. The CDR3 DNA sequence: TGTGCCATCAGTGATCTCGGGACGGCACTAAACACCGGGGAGCTGTTTTTT.

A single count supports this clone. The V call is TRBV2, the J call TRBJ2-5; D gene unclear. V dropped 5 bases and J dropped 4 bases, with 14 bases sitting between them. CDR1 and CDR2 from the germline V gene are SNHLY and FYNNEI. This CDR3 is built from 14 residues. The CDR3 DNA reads TGTGCCAGCAGTCTCACCGGGCAAGCAGAGACCCAGTACTTC. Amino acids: CASSLTGQAETQYF.

The CDR3 sequence: CAWSVRNQETQYF. DNA of the CDR3: TGTGCCTGGAGTGTACGAAACCAAGAGACCCAGTACTTC. The chain carries TRBV30 and TRBJ2-5; no clear D. Trimming removed 0 bases at V and 0 bases at J, with 5 bases between. The CDR3 is 13 residues long. Germline-derived CDR1 and CDR2 are GTSNPN and SVGIG (reference sequence).

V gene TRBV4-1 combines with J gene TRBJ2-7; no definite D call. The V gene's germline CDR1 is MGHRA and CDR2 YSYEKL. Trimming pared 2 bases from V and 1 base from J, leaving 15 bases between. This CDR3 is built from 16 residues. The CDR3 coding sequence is TGCGCCAGCAGCCAACGCAGTTCTTTGGGGTCCTACGAGCAGTACTTC. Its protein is CASSQRSSLGSYEQYF.

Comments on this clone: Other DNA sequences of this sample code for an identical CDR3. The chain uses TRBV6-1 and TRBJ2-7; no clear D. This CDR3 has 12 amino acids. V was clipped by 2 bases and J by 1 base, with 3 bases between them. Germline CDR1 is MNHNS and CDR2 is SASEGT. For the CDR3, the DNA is TGTGCCAGCAGTGAAACTTCCTACGAGCAGTACTTC. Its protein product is CASSETSYEQYF.